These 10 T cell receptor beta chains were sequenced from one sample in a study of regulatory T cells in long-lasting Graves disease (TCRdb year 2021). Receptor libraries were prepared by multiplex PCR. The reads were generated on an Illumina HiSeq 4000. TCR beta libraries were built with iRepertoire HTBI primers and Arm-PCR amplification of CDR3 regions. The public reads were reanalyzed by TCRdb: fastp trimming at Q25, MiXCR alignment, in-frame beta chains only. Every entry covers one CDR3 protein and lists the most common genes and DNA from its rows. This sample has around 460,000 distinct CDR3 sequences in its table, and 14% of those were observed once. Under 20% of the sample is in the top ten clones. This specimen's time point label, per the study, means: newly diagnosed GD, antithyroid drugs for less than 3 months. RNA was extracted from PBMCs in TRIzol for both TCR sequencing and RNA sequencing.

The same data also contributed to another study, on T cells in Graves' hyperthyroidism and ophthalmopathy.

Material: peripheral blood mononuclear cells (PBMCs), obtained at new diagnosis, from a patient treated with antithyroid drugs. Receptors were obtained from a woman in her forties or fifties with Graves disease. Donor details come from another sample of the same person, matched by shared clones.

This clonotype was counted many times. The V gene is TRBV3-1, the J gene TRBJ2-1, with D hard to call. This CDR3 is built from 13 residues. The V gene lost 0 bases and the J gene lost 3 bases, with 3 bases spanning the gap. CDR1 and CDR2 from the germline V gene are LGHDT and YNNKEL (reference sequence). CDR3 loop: CASSQDYYNEQFF. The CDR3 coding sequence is TGTGCCAGCAGCCAAGACTACTACAATGAGCAGTTCTTC.

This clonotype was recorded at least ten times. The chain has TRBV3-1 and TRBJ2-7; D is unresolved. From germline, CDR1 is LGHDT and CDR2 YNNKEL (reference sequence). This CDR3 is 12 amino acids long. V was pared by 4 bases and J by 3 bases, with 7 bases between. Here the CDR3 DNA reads TGTGCCAGCAGCCCCTCTGACTACGAGCAGTACTTC. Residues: CASSPSDYEQYF.

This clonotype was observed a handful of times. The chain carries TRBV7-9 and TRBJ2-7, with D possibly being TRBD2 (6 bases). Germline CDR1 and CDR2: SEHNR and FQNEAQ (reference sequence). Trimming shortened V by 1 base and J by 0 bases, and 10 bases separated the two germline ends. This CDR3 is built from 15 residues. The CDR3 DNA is TGTGCCAGCAGCTTAGGGGACTCCAGCTCCTACGAGCAGTACTTC. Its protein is CASSLGDSSSYEQYF.

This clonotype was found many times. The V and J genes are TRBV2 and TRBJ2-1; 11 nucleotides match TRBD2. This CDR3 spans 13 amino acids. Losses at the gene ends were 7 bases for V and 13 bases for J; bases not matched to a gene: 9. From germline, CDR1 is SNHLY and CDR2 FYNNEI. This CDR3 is CASTFLLAGEQFF. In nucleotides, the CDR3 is TGTGCCAGCACCTTTCTACTAGCGGGAGAACAGTTCTTC.

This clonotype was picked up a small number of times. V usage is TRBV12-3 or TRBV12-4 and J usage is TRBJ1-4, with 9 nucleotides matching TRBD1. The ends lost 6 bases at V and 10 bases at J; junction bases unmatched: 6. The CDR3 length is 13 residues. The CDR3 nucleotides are TGTGCCAGCAGAAGGGACAGGGAAAGAAAACTGTTTTTT. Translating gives CASRRDRERKLFF.

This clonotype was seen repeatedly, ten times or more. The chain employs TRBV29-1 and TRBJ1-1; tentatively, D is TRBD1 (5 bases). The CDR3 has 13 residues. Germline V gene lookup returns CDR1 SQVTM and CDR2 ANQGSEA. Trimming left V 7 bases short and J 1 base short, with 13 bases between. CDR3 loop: CSAAGQSNTEAFF. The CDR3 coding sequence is TGCAGCGCAGCGGGGCAGTCGAACACTGAAGCTTTCTTT.

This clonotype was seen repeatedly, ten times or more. The CDR3 loop reads CASSVQGVTDTQYF. In nucleotides, the CDR3 is TGTGCCAGCAGTGTACAGGGGGTCACAGATACGCAGTATTTT. The rearrangement uses TRBV28 and TRBJ2-3; 8 bases are shared with TRBD1. The CDR3 runs to 14 residues. CDR1 and CDR2 (germline): MDHEN, SYDVKM. The V segment lost 5 bases and the J segment 2 bases; nucleotides outside the gene matches: 3.

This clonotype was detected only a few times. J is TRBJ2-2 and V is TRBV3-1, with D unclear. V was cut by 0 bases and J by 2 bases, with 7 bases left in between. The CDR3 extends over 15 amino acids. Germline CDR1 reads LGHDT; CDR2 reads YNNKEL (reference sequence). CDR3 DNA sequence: TGTGCCAGCAGCCAAGATATTCTAAACACCGGGGAGCTGTTTTTT. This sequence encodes CASSQDILNTGELFF.

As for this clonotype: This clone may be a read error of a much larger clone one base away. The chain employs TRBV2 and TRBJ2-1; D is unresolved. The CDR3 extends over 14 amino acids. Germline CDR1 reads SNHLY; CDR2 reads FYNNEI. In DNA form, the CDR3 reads TGTGTCAGCCTCAGATCGCCGTCCTACAATGAGCAGTTCTTC. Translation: CVSLRSPSYNEQFF.

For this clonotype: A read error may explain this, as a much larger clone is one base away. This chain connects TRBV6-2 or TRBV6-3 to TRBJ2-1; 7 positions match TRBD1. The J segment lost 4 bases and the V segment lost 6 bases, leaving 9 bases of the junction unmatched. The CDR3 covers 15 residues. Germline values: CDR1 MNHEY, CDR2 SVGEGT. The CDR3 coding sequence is TGTGCCAGCAGGACCGAGACAGGGATTTACAATGAGCAGTTCTTC. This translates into CASRTETGIYNEQFF.